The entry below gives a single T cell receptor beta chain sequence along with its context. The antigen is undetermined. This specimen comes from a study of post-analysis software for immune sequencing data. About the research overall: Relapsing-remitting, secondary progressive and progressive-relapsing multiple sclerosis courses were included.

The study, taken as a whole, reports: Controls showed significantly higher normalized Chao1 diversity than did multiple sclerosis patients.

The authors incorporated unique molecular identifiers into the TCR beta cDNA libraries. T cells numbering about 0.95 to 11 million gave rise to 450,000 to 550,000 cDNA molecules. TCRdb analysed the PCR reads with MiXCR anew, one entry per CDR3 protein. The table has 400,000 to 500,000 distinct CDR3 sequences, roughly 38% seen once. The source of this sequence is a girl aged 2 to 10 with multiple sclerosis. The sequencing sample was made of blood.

The CDR3 here is CASSERRTEKLFF. In DNA, the CDR3 is TGTGCCAGCAGTGAACGCCGGACTGAAAAACTGTTTTTT. J is TRBJ1-4 and V is TRBV6-1; D uncertain. Germline loops: CDR1 MNHNS, CDR2 SASEGT. Trimming stripped 2 bases from V and 7 bases from J, with 8 bases between. CDR3 size: 13 residues.